This entry is about one TCR beta chain. This may be a read error: a much more frequent sequence differs by one nucleotide. Other DNA variants within this sample encode the same CDR3. Libraries were prepared by immunoSEQ multiplex PCR; TCRdb keeps only in-frame clonotypes and omits some of them. Among roughly 700,000 clones listed, less than 85% were seen once. This sample is part of a study of shared clonotypes between healthy human individuals. Partitioning of CD4+ cells yielded a CD45RA+ naive subset and a CD45RA-negative memory subset. CDR3 size: 15 residues. Germline loops: CDR1 SGHRS, CDR2 YFSETQ. The V segment lost 0 bases and the J segment 4 bases; nucleotides outside the gene matches: 3.

The sample consisted of memory CD4+ T cells sorted from blood. Subset defined: CD45RA-negative fraction. This rearrangement joins TRBV5-1 to TRBJ2-1; the match to TRBD2 covers 8 bases. This clonotype was sampled from a woman aged 30 to 39 in good health. CDR3: CASSLASGSYNEQFF. As DNA, the CDR3 is TGCGCCAGCAGCTTGGCTAGCGGGTCGTACAATGAGCAGTTCTTC.